The 21 T cell receptor beta chains below were found in one sample sequenced in a study of OX40 agonist ivuxolimab in advanced cancers. Libraries were prepared by immunoSEQ multiplex PCR; TCRdb keeps only in-frame clonotypes and omits some of them. The top ten hold about 1.6% of the sample, which has about 87,000 clones, approximately 87% seen once. The source was CD4+ or CD8+ T cells sorted from blood, collected in a trial of the OX40 agonist ivuxolimab. The receptors here all came from an adult with an advanced solid tumor such as melanoma, head and neck, liver or kidney cancer.

The chain uses TRBV18 and TRBJ2-7, with TRBD1 identical over 9 bases. The germline V gene encodes CDR1 KGHSH and CDR2 LQKENI. The CDR3 is 16 residues long. The J segment lost 7 bases and the V segment lost 3 bases, leaving 13 bases of the junction unmatched. The CDR3 DNA follows: TGTGCCAGCTCACCGACTCGGGACAGGGCCCTCGGGGAGCAGTACTTC. Translating it yields CASSPTRDRALGEQYF.

The V gene is TRBV29-1, the J gene TRBJ2-1; 11 bases map to TRBD2. This CDR3 is built from 13 residues. The J segment lost 9 bases and the V segment lost 6 bases, leaving 7 bases of the junction unmatched. Germline-derived CDR1 and CDR2 are SQVTM and ANQGSEA. CDR3 region: CSVTLAGVSEQFF. CDR3 nucleotide sequence: TGCAGCGTCACACTAGCGGGAGTAAGTGAGCAGTTCTTC.

In DNA, the CDR3 is TGTGCCAGCAGCCAGGGACAGGCCGGAGAAAAACTGTTTTTT. As protein: CASSQGQAGEKLFF. The V and J genes are TRBV9 and TRBJ1-4, with 8 bases aligning to TRBD1. The CDR3 loop spans 14 amino acids. Per germline, CDR1 SGDLS and CDR2 YYNGEE. V lost 4 bases and J lost 8; bases outside the gene matches: 7.

The V and J genes are TRBV7-2 and TRBJ2-2, with TRBD2 matching over 12 bases. CDR1 is SGHTA and CDR2 is FQGNSA in the germline V gene. This CDR3 has 17 amino acids. V shed 7 bases, J shed 4 bases, and the junction held 10 bases outside the gene matches. The CDR3 region is CASTPSGGAVITGELFF. The CDR3 DNA is TGTGCCAGCACCCCTAGCGGGGGGGCGGTGATCACCGGGGAGCTGTTTTTT.

This clone was seen ten or more times. The chain is built from TRBV7-9 and TRBJ2-2, with TRBD1 matching over 7 bases. J gave up 3 bases and V 5 bases, and 9 bases lay outside the gene matches. The CDR3 totals 16 residues. Germline-derived CDR1 and CDR2 are SEHNR and FQNEAQ (reference sequence). This CDR3 is CASSLRQGWDTGELFF. The CDR3 DNA sequence: TGTGCCAGCAGCCTACGACAGGGATGGGACACCGGGGAGCTGTTTTTT.

V is TRBV5-1 and J is TRBJ1-5, with TRBD1 as a possible D gene (6 bases). The length of the CDR3 is 14 residues. Germline assignment: CDR1 SGHRS and CDR2 YFSETQ. Trimming cost V 4 bases and J 4 bases, with 12 bases left between them. CDR3 sequence: CASSIGTLNQPQHF. CDR3 bases: TGCGCCAGCAGCATTGGGACACTGAATCAGCCCCAGCATTTT.

This chain links TRBV5-6 with TRBJ1-4; D might be TRBD1 (6 bases). Between the trimmed V and J ends, which lost 0 bases and 8 bases, there was a span of 14 bases. Germline CDR1 SGHDT, CDR2 YYEEEE. This CDR3 has 15 amino acids. CDR3 residues: CASSLAGGGQEKLFF. The CDR3 DNA reads as TGTGCCAGCAGCTTGGCCGGAGGGGGTCAAGAAAAACTGTTTTTT.

The V call is TRBV10-3, the J call TRBJ2-2, with 13 bases identical to TRBD2. The CDR3 extends over 16 amino acids. The V segment lost 6 bases and the J segment 7 bases; nucleotides outside the gene matches: 8. The germline V gene has CDR1 ENHRY and CDR2 SYGVKD. The chain's CDR3 is CAIRNGLAGEGGELFF. CDR3 in DNA: TGTGCCATCAGAAACGGACTAGCGGGAGAGGGCGGGGAGCTGTTTTTT.

DNA for the CDR3: TGTGCCAGCAGTCGCCCGGGGGGCTGTCGGAGCAATCAGCCCCAGCATTTT. It is translated as CASSRPGGCRSNQPQHF. The chain recombines TRBV12-1 with TRBJ1-5. TRBV12-1 is reported as a pseudogene. This CDR3 contains 17 residues.

The J gene is TRBJ2-1, the V gene TRBV10-2, with 10 positions matching TRBD2. The trim removed 2 bases at V and 3 bases at J, leaving 7 bases unmatched. Germline assignment: CDR1 WSHSY and CDR2 SAAADI. The CDR3 runs 17 residues. Here the CDR3 DNA reads TGCGCCAGCAGTGAGAGCAAAAGCGGGGGGGGCTACAATGAGCAGTTCTTC. This gives the protein CASSESKSGGGYNEQFF.

J is TRBJ2-7 and V is TRBV7-2; possible D gene TRBD2, 5 bases. From germline, CDR1 is SGHTA and CDR2 FQGNSA. This CDR3 spans 14 amino acids. Trimming left V 1 base short and J 2 bases short, with 9 bases between. Written as DNA, the CDR3 is TGTGCCAGCAGCTTAGGCGGCGGGCCCTACGAGCAGTACTTC. It encodes CASSLGGGPYEQYF.

V gene TRBV7-6 combines with J gene TRBJ2-5; D is unclear. V shed 5 bases and J shed 2 bases, with 3 bases lying between them. The germline V gene encodes CDR1 SGHVS and CDR2 FNYEAQ. This CDR3 has 11 residues. CDR3 nucleotides: TGTGCCAGCAGCCTACAAGAGACCCAGTACTTC. Residues: CASSLQETQYF.

This sequence joins TRBV11-2 and TRBJ2-1; D possibly corresponds to TRBD2 (6 bases). V was clipped by 0 bases and J by 2 bases, with 11 bases between them. CDR3 length: 16 residues. Germline CDR1 is SGHAT and CDR2 is FQNNGV. The CDR3 region is CASSLEPGLPYNEQFF. The CDR3 DNA follows: TGTGCCAGCAGCTTAGAACCGGGACTTCCCTACAATGAGCAGTTCTTC. Supplemented by reference TRBV11-2 and TRBJ2-1, the full variable domain reads EAGVAQSPRYKIIEKRQSVAFWCNPISGHATLYWYQQILGQGPKLLIQFQNNGVVDDSQLPKDRFSAERLKGVDSTLKIQPAKLEDSAVYLCASSLEPGLPYNEQFFGPGTRLTVL.

As DNA, the CDR3 is TGCAGCGTTGAGGCCTCCCCGCTCTACGAGCAGTACTTC. Its protein product is CSVEASPLYEQYF. The genes are TRBV29-1 and TRBJ2-7; D unclear. V lost 3 bases and J lost 3, with 12 bases in between. This CDR3 has 13 residues. Germline CDR1 is SQVTM and CDR2 is ANQGSEA.

The chain joins TRBV7-9 to TRBJ2-7; D is undetermined. The V end lost 3 bases, the J end lost 1 base, and 10 bases lay between the germline ends. The CDR3 contains 14 residues. Germline V gives CDR1 SEHNR, CDR2 FQNEAQ (reference sequence). The CDR3 region has the DNA TGTGCCAGCAGCTTCGCGGCACCATCCTACGAGCAGTACTTC. It specifies CASSFAAPSYEQYF.

V is TRBV19 and J is TRBJ2-6; D uncertain. CDR1 is LNHDA, CDR2 SQIVND, per germline (reference sequence). V was trimmed by 7 bases and J by 0 bases, leaving 13 bases between them. The CDR3 runs 16 residues. This chain's CDR3 is CASTRRGDSGANVLTF. The CDR3 nucleotides read TGTGCCAGTACCCGACGAGGTGACTCTGGGGCCAACGTCCTGACTTTC.

This sequence joins TRBV19 and TRBJ2-5; D is uncertain. Germline V gives CDR1 LNHDA, CDR2 SQIVND (reference sequence). The CDR3 extends over 13 amino acids. Trimming took off 2 bases at V and 7 bases at J, with 11 bases between the two ends. CDR3 coding DNA: TGTGCCAGTAGTATATTACAAAAAGGGACCCAGTACTTC. Protein product: CASSILQKGTQYF.

This rearrangement joins TRBV27 to TRBJ2-5; D tentatively fits TRBD1 or TRBD2 (7 bases each). The length of the CDR3 is 22 residues. Germline V gives CDR1 MNHEY, CDR2 SMNVEV (reference sequence). The V gene lost 2 bases and the J gene lost 5 bases, with 36 bases spanning the gap. DNA of the CDR3: TGTGCCAGCAGTTTAACCCGACAGGGAGGTGCTTCTGGGGGGGCCTTGGGGGAGACCCAGTACTTC. Residues: CASSLTRQGGASGGALGETQYF.

This chain joins TRBV4-3 and TRBJ2-7, with unresolved D. V dropped 0 bases and J dropped 6 bases, with 9 bases sitting between them. The CDR3 has 13 residues. Germline CDR1 reads LGHNA; CDR2 reads YSLEER. The CDR3 region has the DNA TGCGCCAGCAGCCAAGATTGGACGCTCGAGCAGTACTTC. Translation: CASSQDWTLEQYF.

The rearrangement links TRBV14 to TRBJ2-6; TRBD1 aligns across 9 bases. CDR3 length: 18 amino acids. The trim removed 4 bases at V and 1 base at J, leaving 8 bases unmatched. Germline V gives CDR1 SGHDN, CDR2 FVKESK. CDR3 sequence reads: CASSLLGTGNSGANVLTF. CDR3 bases: TGTGCCAGCAGCCTCCTGGGGACAGGGAATTCTGGGGCCAACGTCCTGACTTTC.

V is TRBV27 and J is TRBJ2-7, with D tentatively TRBD2 (6 bases). CDR1 and CDR2 from the germline V gene are MNHEY and SMNVEV (reference sequence). This CDR3 contains 16 residues. Trimming cost V 3 bases and J 3 bases, with 18 bases left between them. The CDR3 here is CASSFTAGTVYYEQYF. The CDR3 DNA reads as TGTGCCAGCAGTTTTACGGCGGGGACGGTATACTACGAGCAGTACTTC.